The 25 T cell receptor beta chains below come from one sample, sequenced in a study of shared clonotypes between healthy human individuals. The assay was immunoSEQ multiplex PCR, and TCRdb's table has in-frame clones only and misses some. This table has about 2 million clones, 85% to 95% appearing once. Input material: naive CD4+ T cells sorted from blood. Specified subset: CD45RA+ positively selected. All receptors come from a man between 18 and 35 years old in good health.

The chain uses TRBV30 and TRBJ1-6; D is ambiguous. The CDR3 consists of 13 residues. Germline CDR1 GTSNPN, CDR2 SVGIG (reference sequence). Trimming removed 4 bases at V and 7 bases at J, with 11 bases between. Here the CDR3 reads CAWKLGGNSPLHF. CDR3 DNA sequence: TGTGCCTGGAAGCTCGGTGGGAATTCACCCCTCCACTTT.

This clone appeared once. The CDR3 here is CASSEKTDFSYEQYF. CDR3 coding DNA: TGCGCCAGCAGTGAGAAGACGGACTTCTCCTACGAGCAGTACTTC. This chain joins TRBV10-2 and TRBJ2-7, with D maybe TRBD2 (5 bases). V lost 2 bases and J lost 0, with 11 bases in between. The germline CDR1 and CDR2 sequences are WSHSY and SAAADI. This CDR3 region has 15 residues.

The chain joins TRBV7-9 to TRBJ2-2; 7 nucleotides line up with TRBD2. After removal of 3 bases from V and 2 bases from J, the junction contained 3 bases not matched to a gene. The germline V gene has CDR1 SEHNR and CDR2 FQNEAQ (reference sequence). The CDR3 has 15 residues. The CDR3, as DNA: TGTGCCAGCAGCTTCGGGGGGATAAACACCGGGGAGCTGTTTTTT. Encoded protein: CASSFGGINTGELFF.

This clone was recorded once. The chain joins TRBV4-3 to TRBJ1-1; unclear D gene. V was cut by 0 bases and J by 3 bases, with 5 bases left in between. The length of the CDR3 is 13 residues. The V gene's germline CDR1 is LGHNA and CDR2 YSLEER. Here the CDR3 DNA reads TGCGCCAGCAGCCAAGACGAGGACACTGAAGCTTTCTTT. Protein sequence: CASSQDEDTEAFF.

Concerning this clone: This specimen includes other DNA sequences encoding the same CDR3. The chain joins TRBV2 to TRBJ2-7; D gene uncertain. CDR1 and CDR2 from the germline V gene are SNHLY and FYNNEI. Trimming pared 2 bases from V and 4 bases from J, leaving 6 bases between. This CDR3 region has 12 residues. The CDR3 DNA sequence: TGTGCCAGCAGTGAACTTGGTTACGAGCAGTACTTC. Its translation is CASSELGYEQYF.

This rearrangement joins TRBV5-1 to TRBJ2-2, with 8 nucleotides matching TRBD1. After removal of 1 base from V and 3 bases from J, the junction contained 2 bases not matched to a gene. In germline, CDR1 is SGHRS, CDR2 YFSETQ. This CDR3 comprises 15 residues. The CDR3 coding sequence is TGCGCCAGCAGCTTGCCGACAGGGGACACCGGGGAGCTGTTTTTT. Translating gives CASSLPTGDTGELFF.

Comments on this clone: Distinct nucleotide sequences in the sample also encode this CDR3. CDR3 region: CASSLRQGNYGYTF. The CDR3 coding sequence is TGTGCCAGCAGTCTTAGACAGGGGAACTATGGCTACACCTTC. The gene calls are TRBV28 and TRBJ1-2; TRBD1 matches 8 bases. V shed 5 bases, J shed 2 bases, and the junction held 4 bases outside the gene matches. The length of the CDR3 is 14 residues. The V gene's germline CDR1 is MDHEN and CDR2 SYDVKM.

The gene calls are TRBV9 and TRBJ2-7; TRBD2 aligns across 13 bases. The V and J ends lost 0 bases and 5 bases, in that order; junction bases with no gene match: 5. Germline V gene sequence: CDR1 SGDLS, CDR2 YYNGEE. This CDR3 contains 16 residues. The CDR3: CASSVDGTSGAHEQYF. Here the CDR3 DNA reads TGTGCCAGCAGCGTAGACGGGACTAGCGGGGCCCACGAGCAGTACTTC. Combining the CDR3 with reference TRBV9 and TRBJ2-7 gives the whole variable domain DSGVTQTPKHLITATGQRVTLRCSPRSGDLSVYWYQQSLDQGLQFLIQYYNGEERAKGNILERFSAQQFPDLHSELNLSSLELGDSALYFCASSVDGTSGAHEQYFGPGTRLTVT.

The J gene is TRBJ1-1, the V gene TRBV9; TRBD1 aligns across 7 bases. The V gene end was trimmed by 7 bases and the J gene end by 10 bases; junction bases not matched to a gene: 13. The CDR3 sequence is 13 residues long. Germline V gene data show CDR1 as SGDLS and CDR2 as YYNGEE. The CDR3 sequence: CASSRDSGFGAFF. In DNA form, the CDR3 reads TGTGCCAGCTCCCGGGACAGCGGGTTCGGAGCTTTCTTT. Full variable domain (remainder filled in from reference TRBV9 and TRBJ1-1): DSGVTQTPKHLITATGQRVTLRCSPRSGDLSVYWYQQSLDQGLQFLIQYYNGEERAKGNILERFSAQQFPDLHSELNLSSLELGDSALYFCASSRDSGFGAFFGQGTRLTVV.

The chain is built from TRBV6-1 and TRBJ2-7; 8 nucleotides match TRBD2. Germline lookup yields CDR1 MNHNS and CDR2 SASEGT. The CDR3 is 15 amino acids. J gave up 2 bases and V 0 bases, and 3 bases lay outside the gene matches. Here the CDR3 DNA reads TGTGCCAGCAGTGAAGCGGTAGCGGGGCCCTACGAGCAGTACTTC. Translation: CASSEAVAGPYEQYF.

The rearrangement joins TRBV15 to TRBJ1-1; TRBD1 agrees at 8 bases. The CDR3 loop spans 16 amino acids. Germline assignment: CDR1 LNHNV and CDR2 YYDKDF (reference sequence). J was trimmed by 3 bases and V by 5 bases; bases with no gene match: 11. The CDR3 region is CATSRANGQGYTEAFF. Written as DNA, the CDR3 is TGTGCCACCAGCCGTGCAAATGGACAGGGATACACTGAAGCTTTCTTT.

V usage is TRBV27 and J usage is TRBJ1-6; 7 bases are shared with TRBD1. Germline values: CDR1 MNHEY, CDR2 SMNVEV (reference sequence). V lost 8 bases to trimming and J lost 7 bases; unmatched junction nucleotides: 8. This CDR3 region has 14 residues. Written as DNA, the CDR3 is TGTGCCAGCTCCTTCGGGACAGCAAATTCACCCCTCCACTTT. Amino acids: CASSFGTANSPLHF.

CDR3 nucleotides: TGTGCCAGCAGTTCAAGGGACAGGGGGAACTATGGCTACACCTTC. Its translation: CASSSRDRGNYGYTF. This chain connects TRBV6-6 to TRBJ1-2, with TRBD1 matching over 11 bases. Germline assignment: CDR1 MNHNY and CDR2 SVGAGI (reference sequence). The length of the CDR3 is 15 residues. J lost 2 bases, V lost 4 bases, and 3 bases had no gene match.

About this clone itself: The same CDR3 arises from other DNA sequences in this sample as well. V is TRBV11-2 and J is TRBJ1-1; D ambiguous. Germline V gene lookup returns CDR1 SGHAT and CDR2 FQNNGV. The V and J ends lost 1 base and 1 base respectively, with 7 bases between them. The CDR3 runs 14 residues. CDR3 region: CASSLVRGNTEAFF. DNA for the CDR3: TGTGCCAGCAGCTTAGTTCGGGGGAACACTGAAGCTTTCTTT.

The CDR3 protein is CASSARTSGPGELFF. The CDR3 DNA sequence: TGTGCCAGCAGCGCGAGGACTAGCGGTCCCGGGGAGCTGTTTTTT. The chain carries TRBV9 and TRBJ2-2; 10 positions agree with TRBD2. The germline V gene has CDR1 SGDLS and CDR2 YYNGEE. The CDR3 contains 15 residues. Unmatched junction bases numbered 5, after V lost 3 bases and J lost 6 bases. The entire variable domain, with the rest obtained from reference TRBV9 and TRBJ2-2, is as follows: DSGVTQTPKHLITATGQRVTLRCSPRSGDLSVYWYQQSLDQGLQFLIQYYNGEERAKGNILERFSAQQFPDLHSELNLSSLELGDSALYFCASSARTSGPGELFFGEGSRLTVL.

The J gene is TRBJ1-3, the V gene TRBV30; D call uncertain. The germline gives CDR1 GTSNPN, CDR2 SVGIG (reference sequence). The CDR3 totals 13 residues. V was pared by 1 base and J by 7 bases, with 11 bases between. The CDR3 bases are TGTGCCTGGAGTGGGGATAACGCCAACACCATATATTTT. This gives the protein CAWSGDNANTIYF. The whole variable domain, filled in from reference TRBV30 and TRBJ1-3, reads SQTIHQWPATLVQPVGSPLSLECTVEGTSNPNLYWYRQAAGRGLQLLFYSVGIGQISSEVPQNLSASRPQDRQFILSSKKLLLSDSGFYLCAWSGDNANTIYFGEGSWLTVV.

On this clone: This may arise from a read error, as a much more abundant clone is one base away. CDR3 residues: CAWSAGLLNTEAFF. Written as DNA, the CDR3 is TGTGCCTGGAGTGCGGGGCTGTTGAACACTGAAGCTTTCTTT. The chain has TRBV30 and TRBJ1-1; D may be TRBD1 (5 bases). Germline lookup yields CDR1 GTSNPN and CDR2 SVGIG (reference sequence). The V end was cut by 1 base, the J end by 0 bases, with 9 bases between. The CDR3 is 14 amino acids.

The genes are TRBV21-1 and TRBJ2-4; TRBD1, the table's D call, was not compared with the DNA. TRBV21-1 is marked as a pseudogene. The CDR3 sequence is 15 residues long. The CDR3 DNA sequence: TGTGCCAGCAGCACCTGGGACAGGGCCAAAAACATTCAGTACTTC. It specifies CASSTWDRAKNIQYF.

This clone was found once. Other DNA variants within this sample encode the same CDR3. The chain has TRBV20-1 and TRBJ1-2, with no clear D. The germline gives CDR1 DFQATT, CDR2 SNEGSKA (reference sequence). This CDR3 has 11 amino acids. V was pared by 6 bases and J by 4 bases, with 9 bases between. CDR3 sequence: CSATGLYGYTF. CDR3 in DNA: TGCAGTGCCACCGGACTCTATGGCTACACCTTC.

The gene calls are TRBV2 and TRBJ1-5; D unresolved. The V gene's germline CDR1 is SNHLY and CDR2 FYNNEI. Trimming removed 4 bases from V and 0 bases from J, with 7 bases in between. This CDR3 has 14 residues. CDR3 region: CASSVGNSNQPQHF. CDR3 coding DNA: TGTGCCAGCAGTGTTGGGAATAGCAATCAGCCCCAGCATTTT.

The chain employs TRBV6-5 and TRBJ2-3, with 7 bases identical to TRBD1. The ends lost 5 bases at V and 0 bases at J; junction bases unmatched: 5. Germline V lookup: CDR1 MNHEY, CDR2 SVGAGI. This CDR3 spans 15 amino acids. The CDR3 sequence is CASSIRQGSTDTQYF. Written as DNA, the CDR3 is TGTGCCAGCAGTATCCGACAGGGTAGCACAGATACGCAGTATTTT.

This clone occurred once. The rearrangement links TRBV6-6 to TRBJ2-7; D call uncertain. V was clipped by 4 bases and J by 2 bases, with 15 bases between them. The CDR3 spans 15 residues. Per germline, CDR1 MNHNY and CDR2 SVGAGI (reference sequence). CDR3 region: CASSSSPDGAYEQYF. CDR3 bases: TGTGCCAGCAGTTCTTCCCCGGACGGAGCCTACGAGCAGTACTTC.

This clone was detected a few times. The J gene is TRBJ2-2, the V gene TRBV30, with TRBD2 identical over 10 bases. Germline V CDR1 and CDR2: GTSNPN, SVGIG (reference sequence). The CDR3 loop spans 14 amino acids. The ends lost 5 bases at V and 5 bases at J; junction bases unmatched: 5. The CDR3 region is CAWGRTSGTGELFF. The CDR3 nucleotides are TGTGCCTGGGGACGGACTAGCGGAACCGGGGAGCTGTTTTTT.

Regarding this clone: The same CDR3 can be traced to other DNA sequences in this sample. CDR3 bases: TGCGCCAGCAGCTTGGGGCTAGCGGGGTTCTACGAGCAGTACTTC. Amino acids: CASSLGLAGFYEQYF. The chain uses TRBV5-1 and TRBJ2-7, with 9 bases lining up with TRBD2. Trimming cost V 0 bases and J 3 bases; bases outside gene matches: 4. CDR1 SGHRS and CDR2 YFSETQ come from the germline V gene. The CDR3 consists of 15 residues.

V usage is TRBV19 and J usage is TRBJ2-1, with D possibly being TRBD2 (6 bases). CDR3 size: 16 residues. CDR1 and CDR2 from the germline V gene are LNHDA and SQIVND (reference sequence). V was trimmed by 4 bases and J by 2 bases, leaving 15 bases between them. CDR3 bases: TGTGCCAGTAGTACTTCCACGGGGGACCCCTACAATGAGCAGTTCTTC. It specifies CASSTSTGDPYNEQFF.